These 29 T cell receptor beta chains were sequenced from one sample in a study of siplizumab effects on memory and regulatory T cells (dated by TCRdb to between 2018 and 2021). Library generation was performed with the immunoSEQ multiplex PCR assay. The clones in this table, taken by TCRdb from immuneACCESS, are in-frame only. Not every clone is retained; where verified, under half of the shortfall comes from an unresolved V gene, and the cause of the rest is unknown. For this sample the table gives 98,000 or so clones, of which 93% were detected only once. The ten top clones hold around 0.62% of the sample. Material: Tregs sorted from blood. Source of these receptors: a human donor in good health.

The table lists this clone with a few counts. This sequence joins TRBV9 and TRBJ2-6; tentatively, D is TRBD1 (5 bases). The CDR3 totals 15 residues. Per the germline V gene, CDR1 is SGDLS and CDR2 is YYNGEE. Trimming removed 5 bases at V and 2 bases at J, with 11 bases between. The CDR3 bases are TGTGCCAGCAGTCTAGAAGGGGCTGGGGCCAACGTCCTGACTTTC. Residues: CASSLEGAGANVLTF.

The J gene is TRBJ1-6, the V gene TRBV27; a weak D match, TRBD1 (6 bases). V was clipped by 3 bases and J by 6 bases, with 6 bases between them. CDR3 size: 13 residues. The germline V gene has CDR1 MNHEY and CDR2 SMNVEV (reference sequence). Written as DNA, the CDR3 is TGTGCCAGCAGTTTCAGGGGTAATTCACCCCTCCACTTT. Translating it yields CASSFRGNSPLHF.

This sequence joins TRBV7-2 and TRBJ2-4, with a possible D match to TRBD2 (5 bases). Trimming removed 5 bases from V and 11 bases from J, with 13 bases in between. The CDR3 consists of 12 residues. CDR1 and CDR2 (germline): SGHTA, FQGNSA. The CDR3 coding sequence is TGTGCCAGCAGCCCCGCGGGTCTCGTTCAGTACTTC. Protein sequence: CASSPAGLVQYF.

This CDR3 is CAWSVRAGTNSPLHF. As DNA, the CDR3 is TGTGCCTGGAGTGTACGGGCGGGGACGAATTCACCCCTCCACTTT. V usage is TRBV30 and J usage is TRBJ1-6; possibly TRBD1 for D (5 bases). Trimming took off 0 bases at V and 7 bases at J, with 13 bases between the two ends. The CDR3 is 15 residues long. The V gene's germline CDR1 is GTSNPN and CDR2 SVGIG (reference sequence).

J is TRBJ1-1 and V is TRBV7-2, with TRBD1 identical over 9 bases. Germline-derived CDR1 and CDR2 are SGHTA and FQGNSA. This CDR3 has 15 amino acids. V was pared by 5 bases and J by 4 bases, with 8 bases of the junction left unmatched. DNA of the CDR3: TGTGCCAGCAGCCCTCAGACAGGGGGGATCACTGAAGCTTTCTTT. Protein sequence: CASSPQTGGITEAFF.

A few counts support this clone. The chain carries TRBV7-9 and TRBJ1-5, with D tentatively TRBD1 (6 bases). Germline CDR1 reads SEHNR; CDR2 reads FQNEAQ (reference sequence). The CDR3 is 13 residues long. V lost 3 bases to trimming and J lost 4 bases, with 7 bases between them. This CDR3 is CASSFGQNQPQHF. The DNA of the CDR3 is TGTGCCAGCAGCTTCGGACAGAATCAGCCCCAGCATTTT.

The chain joins TRBV29-1 to TRBJ1-1; D is ambiguous. The CDR3 is 10 residues long. Trimming removed 6 bases at V and 2 bases at J, with 4 bases between. The V gene's germline CDR1 is SQVTM and CDR2 ANQGSEA. Here the CDR3 DNA reads TGCAGCGTGACTAACACTGAAGCTTTCTTT. Its translation is CSVTNTEAFF.

The chain combines TRBV7-9 with TRBJ1-2; a weak D match, TRBD1 (5 bases). CDR3 length equals 17 residues. V lost 3 bases and J 0 bases, leaving 17 bases between the germline ends. Germline CDR1 SEHNR, CDR2 FQNEAQ (reference sequence). The CDR3 coding sequence is TGTGCCAGCAGCTTCCCGTCCCGGGGGGTGGCTAACTATGGCTACACCTTC. This gives the protein CASSFPSRGVANYGYTF.

The gene calls are TRBV6-5 and TRBJ2-7; D perhaps matches TRBD1 (5 bases). Germline V gives CDR1 MNHEY, CDR2 SVGAGI. The CDR3 totals 13 residues. The V end lost 7 bases, the J end lost 0 bases, and 10 bases lay between the germline ends. The CDR3 nucleotides read TGTGCCAGCACTAGGGGCCTCTCCTACGAGCAGTACTTC. Residues: CASTRGLSYEQYF.

The gene calls are TRBV7-3 and TRBJ2-1, with D hard to call. This CDR3 is built from 18 residues. The germline V gene has CDR1 SGHTA and CDR2 FQGTGA. V shed 2 bases and J shed 2 bases, with 19 bases lying between them. CDR3 nucleotides: TGTGCCAGCAGCTTATCCGCCCTCCCGGGCTTGCCCTACAATGAGCAGTTCTTC. This gives the protein CASSLSALPGLPYNEQFF.

This chain connects TRBV2 to TRBJ1-2; D is ambiguous. Trimming took 7 bases from V and 5 from J, leaving 11 bases between them. The CDR3 length is 12 residues. The germline gives CDR1 SNHLY, CDR2 FYNNEI. CDR3: CASNLARYGYTF. The CDR3, as DNA: TGTGCCAGCAATCTGGCTCGATATGGCTACACCTTC.

The chain links TRBV7-2 to TRBJ2-7; 10 bases fit TRBD2. The trim removed 5 bases at V and 4 bases at J, leaving 8 bases unmatched. Germline V lookup: CDR1 SGHTA, CDR2 FQGNSA. The CDR3 length is 15 residues. The CDR3 region is CASSPQAGGPYEQYF. CDR3 sequence (DNA): TGTGCCAGCAGCCCACAAGCGGGGGGGCCTTACGAGCAGTACTTC.

V gene TRBV27 combines with J gene TRBJ2-7; 9 bases align to TRBD1. Germline V CDR1 and CDR2: MNHEY, SMNVEV (reference sequence). After removal of 5 bases from V and 3 bases from J, the junction contained 5 bases not matched to a gene. The length of the CDR3 is 14 residues. For the CDR3, the DNA is TGTGCCAGCAGTCCCTGGGACAGGGACTACGAGCAGTACTTC. The encoded protein is CASSPWDRDYEQYF.

V is TRBV6-6 and J is TRBJ2-7; D possibly corresponds to TRBD1 (6 bases). The CDR3 extends over 13 amino acids. V lost 4 bases and J lost 6, with 13 bases in between. Germline CDR1 reads MNHNY; CDR2 reads SVGAGI (reference sequence). CDR3 sequence reads: CASSSPTGTEQYF. DNA of the CDR3: TGTGCCAGCAGTTCTCCCACAGGGACCGAGCAGTACTTC.

The chain employs TRBV27 and TRBJ2-7, with TRBD2 matching 8 bases. The CDR3 is 15 residues long. V gave up 6 bases and J gave up 2 bases; unmatched junction bases: 9. Germline CDR1 and CDR2: MNHEY and SMNVEV (reference sequence). CDR3 nucleotide sequence: TGTGCCAGCAGCTCGCGGGGGGCGATCGCCTACGAGCAGTACTTC. Translating it yields CASSSRGAIAYEQYF.

The V call is TRBV7-9, the J call TRBJ2-7; no reliable D call. The V end lost 1 base, the J end lost 2 bases, and 9 bases lay between the germline ends. This CDR3 contains 14 residues. Germline V gives CDR1 SEHNR, CDR2 FQNEAQ (reference sequence). This CDR3 reads CASSLGRKAYEQYF. CDR3 nucleotide sequence: TGTGCCAGCAGCTTAGGCCGGAAGGCCTACGAGCAGTACTTC.

J is TRBJ1-1 and V is TRBV6-1; D unclear. CDR1 is MNHNS, CDR2 SASEGT, per germline. The CDR3 spans 13 residues. The V gene lost 1 base and the J gene lost 10 bases, with 13 bases spanning the gap. DNA for the CDR3: TGTGCCAGCAGTGAAGGCTATGGGATAGTAGCTTTCTTT. This codes for CASSEGYGIVAFF.

The chain joins TRBV6-6 to TRBJ1-4, with D maybe TRBD1 (6 bases). Germline V gene sequence: CDR1 MNHNY, CDR2 SVGAGI (reference sequence). The V end was cut by 7 bases, the J end by 4 bases, with 10 bases between. There are 13 residues in the CDR3. The CDR3 spells CASKPRGNEKLFF. The CDR3 DNA reads as TGTGCCAGCAAACCCAGGGGTAATGAAAAACTGTTTTTT.

This clone came up a few times. The gene calls are TRBV9 and TRBJ1-1, with D unresolved. The CDR3 length is 13 residues. The V gene's germline CDR1 is SGDLS and CDR2 YYNGEE. V was cut by 3 bases and J by 5 bases, with 11 bases left in between. Here the CDR3 DNA reads TGTGCCAGCAGCGAACTCTTATGGACTGAAGCTTTCTTT. The encoded protein is CASSELLWTEAFF. Drawing the rest from reference TRBV9 and TRBJ1-1, the complete variable domain is DSGVTQTPKHLITATGQRVTLRCSPRSGDLSVYWYQQSLDQGLQFLIQYYNGEERAKGNILERFSAQQFPDLHSELNLSSLELGDSALYFCASSELLWTEAFFGQGTRLTVV.

The CDR3 here is CASSPGQGSSYGYTF. CDR3 in DNA: TGTGCCAGCAGTCCTGGACAGGGAAGTTCCTATGGCTACACCTTC. This sequence joins TRBV27 and TRBJ1-2, with 8 nucleotides matching TRBD1. J lost 4 bases, V lost 5 bases, and 9 bases had no gene match. The CDR3 has 15 residues. Germline V gene data show CDR1 as MNHEY and CDR2 as SMNVEV (reference sequence).

The DNA for the CDR3 is TGTGCCAGCAGTGAGTGGTGGAAAACCGGGGAGCTGTTTTTT. Protein: CASSEWWKTGELFF. The J gene is TRBJ2-2, the V gene TRBV2; unclear D gene. Per germline, CDR1 SNHLY and CDR2 FYNNEI. The ends were cut back, 3 bases at V and 5 bases at J, with 10 bases in the middle. The CDR3 sequence is 14 residues long.

DNA for the CDR3: TGCGCCAGCAGCCAAGGTGGAGGCGGGACAGCTGGGGCCAACGTCCTGACTTTC. This sequence encodes CASSQGGGGTAGANVLTF. The chain joins TRBV4-1 to TRBJ2-6, with TRBD1 as a possible D gene (7 bases). The CDR3 totals 18 residues. Germline V gene lookup returns CDR1 MGHRA and CDR2 YSYEKL. Trimming removed 1 base at V and 2 bases at J, with 15 bases between.

The gene calls are TRBV7-8 and TRBJ1-1, with TRBD1 matching over 8 bases. Germline V gives CDR1 SGHVS, CDR2 FQNEAQ. J lost 7 bases, V lost 5 bases, and 12 bases had no gene match. This CDR3 comprises 15 residues. The CDR3 DNA reads as TGTGCCAGCAGCGCAGGACAGGGCCGCAAGTTTGAAGCTTTCTTT. This encodes CASSAGQGRKFEAFF.

This clone appeared once. The genes are TRBV9 and TRBJ2-3, with 9 nucleotides matching TRBD2. J was trimmed by 9 bases and V by 3 bases; bases with no gene match: 8. Germline V gives CDR1 SGDLS, CDR2 YYNGEE. The length of the CDR3 is 14 residues. CDR3 region: CASSGGGGRVTQYF. CDR3 nucleotides: TGTGCCAGCAGCGGAGGCGGCGGGAGGGTGACGCAGTATTTT.

V gene TRBV19 combines with J gene TRBJ2-7; 8 bases line up with TRBD1. V lost 4 bases, J lost 2 bases, and 7 bases stayed unmatched. The CDR3 is 15 amino acids. Looked up from germline, CDR1 is LNHDA and CDR2 is SQIVND (reference sequence). In DNA, the CDR3 is TGTGCCAGTAGTAGACAGGGGTCAATCCCCTACGAGCAGTACTTC. Its translation is CASSRQGSIPYEQYF.

The V call is TRBV6-6, the J call TRBJ2-2, with D possibly being TRBD1 (6 bases). Trimming cost V 7 bases and J 6 bases, with 12 bases left between them. CDR3 length equals 13 residues. Germline CDR1 and CDR2: MNHNY and SVGAGI (reference sequence). CDR3 nucleotide sequence: TGTGCCAGCACACAGGGCGGGCCCGGGGAGCTGTTTTTT. Residues: CASTQGGPGELFF.

CDR3 sequence (DNA): TGTGCCAGAAGCTTGCCACTAGCGAACTCCTACGAGCAGTACTTC. This encodes CARSLPLANSYEQYF. V usage is TRBV5-3 and J usage is TRBJ2-7; 7 bases map to TRBD2. TRBV5-3 is an ORF, and what it does is uncertain. J gave up 0 bases and V 1 base, and 4 bases lay outside the gene matches. The CDR3 contains 15 residues.

This chain joins TRBV18 and TRBJ1-3, with D maybe TRBD1 (5 bases). With 3 bases removed from V and 9 bases from J, the gap between germline ends came to 12 bases. Germline V gene lookup returns CDR1 KGHSH and CDR2 LQKENI. This CDR3 contains 13 residues. CDR3 protein: CASSPGQGVTIYF. Here the CDR3 DNA reads TGTGCCAGCTCACCCGGGCAGGGTGTCACCATATATTTT. The entire variable domain, with the rest obtained from reference TRBV18 and TRBJ1-3, is as follows: NAGVMQNPRHLVRRRGQEARLRCSPMKGHSHVYWYRQLPEEGLKFMVYLQKENIIDESGMPKERFSAEFPKEGPSILRIQQVVRGDSAAYFCASSPGQGVTIYFGEGSWLTVV.

The chain uses TRBV5-1 and TRBJ2-3, with 9 nucleotides matching TRBD2. Trimming cost V 0 bases and J 4 bases; bases outside gene matches: 6. The CDR3 spans 16 residues. The germline CDR1 and CDR2 sequences are SGHRS and YFSETQ. CDR3 in DNA: TGCGCCAGCAGCTTGGTTCAAGCGGGGGGAGCAGATACGCAGTATTTT. Its translation is CASSLVQAGGADTQYF.